These 16 T cell receptor beta chains were all obtained from the same sample, sequenced in a study of persistence of HIV-infected CD4 T cells (dated by TCRdb to 2018 to 2021). The intended sense of this specimen's treatment or condition label: suppressive antiretroviral therapy. Cells were stimulated with lysates of CMV-infected fibroblasts at 9 to 10 ug/mL. Nonresponding CD40L-negative CD69-negative CD45RO-high memory CD4+ T cells were sorted as memory populations depleted of antigen-responding cells. These receptors' antigens are unknown. The immunoSEQ hsTCRB assay version 4, run in survey mode, was used to sequence TCRbeta repertoires from genomic DNA. TCRdb took over this immuneACCESS table, retaining in-frame rearrangements with V and J assigned. Such tables are incomplete; in checked studies, under half of the missing clones stem from an unresolved V gene, and the remainder is unexplained. The sample has roughly 34,000 clones on record, 82% of them singletons. In total, the top ten clones hold under 8% of the sample.

Sequenced material: CD4+ T cells sorted from PBMCs after roughly 20-hour stimulation, taken from a patient who received antiretroviral therapy. The cell subset or site label corresponds to: CD40L-CD69- CD45RO-high memory CD4 T cells not responding to CMV lysate. These receptors came from an adult woman with HIV who was CMV-seropositive.

V is TRBV12-3 or TRBV12-4 and J is TRBJ2-7; D unclear. The CDR3 covers 11 residues. V shed 0 bases and J shed 7 bases, with 4 bases lying between them. CDR3 loop: CASSLAREQYF. The CDR3 nucleotides are TGTGCCAGCAGTTTAGCGCGGGAGCAGTACTTC.

The chain couples TRBV20-1 to TRBJ2-3, with a weak D call TRBD2 (6 bases). The germline V gene encodes CDR1 DFQATT and CDR2 SNEGSKA (reference sequence). This CDR3 comprises 16 residues. V was pared by 3 bases and J by 4 bases, with 20 bases between. The chain's CDR3 is CSASEIRPGVSDTQYF. CDR3 nucleotides: TGCAGTGCTAGTGAGATTCGTCCGGGGGTTTCAGATACGCAGTATTTT.

The V and J genes are TRBV5-1 and TRBJ2-1; 7 nucleotides align to TRBD1. Per germline, CDR1 SGHRS and CDR2 YFSETQ. This CDR3 is built from 15 residues. J lost 4 bases, V lost 0 bases, and 4 bases had no gene match. CDR3 in DNA: TGCGCCAGCAGCTTGGTAGGGGGCGGATACAATGAGCAGTTCTTC. Translated, it gives CASSLVGGGYNEQFF.

The rearrangement uses TRBV3-1 (or the pseudogene TRBV3-2) and TRBJ1-3; TRBD1 agrees at 9 bases. Germline trimming cut 5 bases from V and 0 bases from J; bases unmatched to any gene: 5. Germline CDR1 is LGHDT and CDR2 is YNNKEL (reference sequence). This CDR3 region has 16 residues. CDR3 in amino acids: CASSYNRGPSGNTIYF. DNA of the CDR3: TGTGCCAGCAGCTACAACAGGGGGCCCTCTGGAAACACCATATATTTT.

The chain links TRBV27 to TRBJ1-1; no reliable D call. This CDR3 has 13 residues. Germline V CDR1 and CDR2: MNHEY, SMNVEV (reference sequence). Trimming took off 0 bases at V and 0 bases at J, with 2 bases between the two ends. The CDR3 loop is CASSLSMNTEAFF. In DNA form, the CDR3 reads TGTGCCAGCAGTTTATCGATGAACACTGAAGCTTTCTTT.

The chain carries TRBV30 and TRBJ2-5; maybe TRBD1 (6 bases). Trimming stripped 3 bases from V and 6 bases from J, with 23 bases between. This CDR3 has 16 amino acids. Germline V gives CDR1 GTSNPN, CDR2 SVGIG (reference sequence). This CDR3 reads CAWSGTSDTRGKTQYF. The CDR3 DNA reads TGTGCCTGGAGCGGAACCTCGGATACCAGGGGAAAGACCCAGTACTTC.

The genes are TRBV7-9 and TRBJ1-1; D remains unclear. CDR1 and CDR2 (germline): SEHNR, FQNEAQ (reference sequence). Trimming stripped 4 bases from V and 0 bases from J, with 15 bases between. This CDR3 spans 16 amino acids. This CDR3 reads CASSSLPGLMNTEAFF. CDR3 in DNA: TGTGCCAGCAGCTCCCTTCCTGGGCTAATGAACACTGAAGCTTTCTTT.

The chain has TRBV3-1 (or the pseudogene TRBV3-2) and TRBJ2-5; possible D gene TRBD2, 5 bases. CDR3 length: 14 amino acids. The V gene lost 4 bases and the J gene lost 7 bases, with 16 bases spanning the gap. CDR1 and CDR2 from the germline V gene are LGHDT and YNNKEL (reference sequence). CDR3 bases: TGTGCCAGCAGCCCAGGAGGCAGGATCGGGACCCAGTACTTC. Amino acids: CASSPGGRIGTQYF.

The CDR3 DNA is TGTGCCAGCAGTGGGGGATTTCGGGGAGGTGAAGCTTTCTTT. This gives the protein CASSGGFRGGEAFF. The J gene is TRBJ1-1, the V gene TRBV6-2 or TRBV6-3, with D possibly being TRBD1 (5 bases). V lost 5 bases to trimming and J lost 7 bases, with 17 bases between them. CDR1 is MNHEY and CDR2 is SVGEGT in the germline V gene. The CDR3 totals 14 residues.

CDR3 coding DNA: TGTGCCAGCAGTGAGGAGGGGGCGCGGGGCTACACCTTC. Its protein is CASSEEGARGYTF. This chain joins TRBV2 and TRBJ1-2; 7 positions agree with TRBD1. With V trimmed by 3 bases and J by 8 bases, 6 bases remained unmatched. Germline CDR1 reads SNHLY; CDR2 reads FYNNEI. This CDR3 has 13 residues. Full variable domain (rest looked up from reference TRBV2 and TRBJ1-2): EPEVTQTPSHQVTQMGQEVILRCVPISNHLYFYWYRQILGQKVEFLVSFYNNEISEKSEIFDDQFSVERPDGSNFTLKIRSTKLEDSAMYFCASSEEGARGYTFGSGTRLTVV.

The chain couples TRBV7-2 to TRBJ2-5; the match to TRBD2 covers 8 bases. Germline CDR1 SGHTA, CDR2 FQGNSA. The V and J ends lost 4 bases and 2 bases, in that order; junction bases with no gene match: 9. CDR3 length: 16 residues. Written as DNA, the CDR3 is TGTGCCAGCAGCTCCCTATCTGGCGGGGGGCAAGAGACCCAGTACTTC. It codes for CASSSLSGGGQETQYF.

J is TRBJ1-1 and V is TRBV4-1, with 8 bases lining up with TRBD1. The CDR3 consists of 14 residues. The ends lost 2 bases at V and 5 bases at J; junction bases unmatched: 4. In germline, CDR1 is MGHRA, CDR2 YSYEKL. The CDR3 DNA is TGCGCCAGCAGCCAACAACAGGGGGGGACTGAAGCTTTCTTT. Translating it yields CASSQQQGGTEAFF.

The rearrangement joins TRBV9 to TRBJ2-3; TRBD2 is a possible D gene (5 bases). The CDR3 spans 15 residues. Germline lookup yields CDR1 SGDLS and CDR2 YYNGEE. V gave up 0 bases and J gave up 2 bases, with 10 bases separating them. As DNA, the CDR3 is TGTGCCAGCAGCGTAGCCCCTAGCCCCACAGATACGCAGTATTTT. Protein sequence: CASSVAPSPTDTQYF.

The chain couples TRBV10-3 to TRBJ1-2; the D gene is possibly TRBD1 (6 bases). Trimming pared 10 bases from V and 5 bases from J, leaving 14 bases between. The CDR3 length is 12 residues. From germline, CDR1 is ENHRY and CDR2 SYGVKD. The CDR3 region is CATWTEGYGYTF. The CDR3 region has the DNA TGTGCCACATGGACAGAAGGTTATGGCTACACCTTC.

The count of this clone is one. The chain employs TRBV11-3 and TRBJ1-2; TRBD1 is a possible D gene (6 bases). There are 16 residues in the CDR3. Germline V gene lookup returns CDR1 SGHNT and CDR2 YENEEA. V lost 5 bases, J lost 3 bases, and 19 bases lay in between. The CDR3 spells CASSLNLGQTDYGYTF. CDR3 coding DNA: TGTGCCAGCAGCCTTAACCTCGGACAGACTGACTATGGCTACACCTTC.

The rearrangement uses TRBV7-8 and TRBJ1-5, with unresolved D. V shed 4 bases and J shed 10 bases, with 38 bases lying between them. The CDR3 has 21 residues. CDR1 and CDR2 from the germline V gene are SGHVS and FQNEAQ. CDR3 loop: CASSSRPMGPLGSGSVSPQHF. DNA of the CDR3: TGTGCCAGCAGCTCCCGCCCGATGGGCCCCCTGGGGTCGGGATCGGTATCTCCCCAGCATTTT.